This T cell receptor (beta chain) originates from a study of T cell changes during pregnancy in multiple sclerosis. Trimming removed 8 bases from V and 4 bases from J; junction bases left unmatched: 21. Per germline, CDR1 SNHLY and CDR2 FYNNEI. The CDR3 loop spans 18 amino acids. Libraries were prepared by immunoSEQ multiplex PCR; TCRdb keeps only in-frame clonotypes and omits some of them. This sample has about 72,000 clones; about 93% occur once, and the top ten carry 1.6%. This TCR was sampled from a female donor in good health, enrolled as a control in a pregnancy study. The sample consisted of peripheral blood, taken in the first trimester of pregnancy. The V call is TRBV2, the J call TRBJ1-1; 8 nucleotides match TRBD1. The CDR3 loop reads CASGRRTGSRKARTEAFF. CDR3 sequence (DNA): TGTGCCAGCGGGAGACGGACAGGGTCCAGAAAGGCGCGCACTGAAGCTTTCTTT.